This TCR beta chain was recovered during a study of T cells after yellow fever vaccination. Concerning this clonotype itself: Its antigen is as yet unknown.

A single record per CDR3 protein comes from TCRdb applying MiXCR to the 5' RACE reads. The sample shows 150,000 to 200,000 distinct CDR3 sequences, approximately 11% of them seen only once. Findings and limits, study-wide: Most clones from primary vaccination were detected again post-booster (just over 95% CD4, about 88% CD8).

Per germline, CDR1 ENHRY and CDR2 SYGVKD. J lost 7 bases, V lost 8 bases, and 5 bases had no gene match. The CDR3 length is 13 residues. The J gene is TRBJ2-1, the V gene TRBV10-3, with TRBD1 identical over 10 bases. The source of this sequence is a man between 18 and 29 years old who received the YFV17D yellow fever vaccine. The source was CD8+ T cells sorted from PBMCs, collected 15 days after the yellow fever booster vaccination. The CDR3 sequence is CAIEGQGMNEQFF. CDR3 in DNA: TGTGCCATCGAGGGACAGGGGATGAATGAGCAGTTCTTC.